This TCR beta chain was sequenced for a study of CD8+CD57+ T cells in acquired aplastic anemia. Study summary: Quantities of DNA derived from sorted CD4+ and CD8+ cells averaged roughly 3 ug. Healthy-donor CD4+ cells averaged about 9.9 million reads. General study findings and limits: Simpson's diversity of CD8+ cells was not significantly different in patients compared with controls. In common between the patients and the controls were around 29 CD8+ CDR3 sequences.

Genomic DNA served as template for TCR beta VDJ and CDR3 profiling. TCRdb independently ran MiXCR on the reads; one entry per CDR3 protein. The data contain 400,000 to 450,000 distinct CDR3 sequences, 55% to 75% of them singletons. About this clonotype: What it recognizes is unknown. Mismatch with germline at one junction end may stem from a read error.

Sequenced sample: sorted CD4+, CD8+, or CD8+CD57+ T cells (not recorded which) from PBMCs. This TCR was sampled from a human donor in good health, serving as a control.

The CDR3 sequence: CASIAAMTLEVFF. The CDR3 region has the DNA TGTGCCAGTATCGCGGCAATGACACTTGAAGTTTTCTTT. The J gene is TRBJ1-1, the V gene TRBV19; D is ambiguous. CDR3 length: 13 residues. The germline gives CDR1 LNHDA, CDR2 SQIVND (reference sequence). The complete variable domain, with remaining parts taken from reference TRBV19 and TRBJ1-1, reads DGGITQSPKYLFRKEGQNVTLSCEQNLNHDAMYWYRQDPGQGLRLIYYSQIVNDFQKGDIAEGYSVSREKKESFPLTVTSAQKNPTAFYLCASIAAMTLEVFFGQGTRLTVV.